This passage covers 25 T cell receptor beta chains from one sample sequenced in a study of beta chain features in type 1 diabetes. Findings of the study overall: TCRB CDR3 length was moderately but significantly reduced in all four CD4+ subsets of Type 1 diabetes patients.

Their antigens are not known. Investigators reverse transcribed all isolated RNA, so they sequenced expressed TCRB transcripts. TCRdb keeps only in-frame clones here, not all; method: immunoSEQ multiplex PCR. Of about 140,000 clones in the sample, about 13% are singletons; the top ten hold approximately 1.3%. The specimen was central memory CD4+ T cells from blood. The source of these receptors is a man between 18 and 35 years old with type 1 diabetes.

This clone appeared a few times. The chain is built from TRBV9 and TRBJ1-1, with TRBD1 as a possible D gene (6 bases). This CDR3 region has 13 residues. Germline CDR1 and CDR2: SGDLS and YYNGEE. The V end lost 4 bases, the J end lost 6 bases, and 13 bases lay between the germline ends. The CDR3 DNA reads TGTGCCAGCAGCCCCCCGGGGGGCGCTGAAGCTTTCTTT. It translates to CASSPPGGAEAFF.

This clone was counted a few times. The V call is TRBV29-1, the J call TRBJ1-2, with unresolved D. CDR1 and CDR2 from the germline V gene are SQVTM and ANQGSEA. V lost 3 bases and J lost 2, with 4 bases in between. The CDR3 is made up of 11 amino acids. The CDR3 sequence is CSVDRNYGYTF. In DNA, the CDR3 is TGCAGCGTTGACAGGAACTATGGCTACACCTTC.

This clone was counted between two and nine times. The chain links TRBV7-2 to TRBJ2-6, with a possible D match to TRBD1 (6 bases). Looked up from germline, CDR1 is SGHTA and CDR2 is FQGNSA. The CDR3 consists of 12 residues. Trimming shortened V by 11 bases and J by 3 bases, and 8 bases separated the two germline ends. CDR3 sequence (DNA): TGTGCCCAGGGGCGTGGGGCCAACGTCCTGACTTTC. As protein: CAQGRGANVLTF.

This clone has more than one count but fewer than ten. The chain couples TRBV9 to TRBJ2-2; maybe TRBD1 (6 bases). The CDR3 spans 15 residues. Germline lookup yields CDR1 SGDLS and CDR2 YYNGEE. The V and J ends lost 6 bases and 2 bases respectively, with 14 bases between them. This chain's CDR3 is CASTSRGANTGELFF. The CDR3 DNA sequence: TGTGCCAGCACCTCCAGGGGCGCCAACACCGGGGAGCTGTTTTTT.

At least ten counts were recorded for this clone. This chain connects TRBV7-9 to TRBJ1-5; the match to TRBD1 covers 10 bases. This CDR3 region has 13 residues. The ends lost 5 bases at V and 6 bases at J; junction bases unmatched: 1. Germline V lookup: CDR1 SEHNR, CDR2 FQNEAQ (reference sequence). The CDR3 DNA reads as TGTGCCAGCAGCAGGACAGGGGGTCAGCCCCAGCATTTT. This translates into CASSRTGGQPQHF.

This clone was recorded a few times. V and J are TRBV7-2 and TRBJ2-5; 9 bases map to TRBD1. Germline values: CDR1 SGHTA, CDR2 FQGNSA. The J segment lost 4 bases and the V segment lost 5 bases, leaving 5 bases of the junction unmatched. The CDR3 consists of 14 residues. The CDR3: CASSPDRGGETQYF. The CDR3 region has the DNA TGTGCCAGCAGCCCGGACAGGGGTGGAGAGACCCAGTACTTC. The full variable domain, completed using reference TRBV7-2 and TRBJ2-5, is GAGVSQSPSNKVTEKGKDVELRCDPISGHTALYWYRQSLGQGLEFLIYFQGNSAPDKSGLPSDRFSAERTGGSVSTLTIQRTQQEDSAVYLCASSPDRGGETQYFGPGTRLLVL.

The CDR3 loop is CAISSTGNTEAFF. As DNA, the CDR3 is TGTGCCATCAGCAGTACAGGAAACACTGAAGCTTTCTTT. The chain recombines TRBV10-3 with TRBJ1-1; the D gene is possibly TRBD1 (5 bases). The CDR3 consists of 13 residues. Germline CDR1 reads ENHRY; CDR2 reads SYGVKD. V was cut by 6 bases and J by 2 bases, with 10 bases left in between.

CDR3 DNA sequence: TGTGCCAGCAGAACACTAGCGGGGAGGCACCTCACCGGGGAGCTGTTTTTT. The encoded protein is CASRTLAGRHLTGELFF. This chain links TRBV28 with TRBJ2-2; 10 bases agree with TRBD2. This CDR3 region has 17 residues. Germline CDR1 and CDR2: MDHEN and SYDVKM. J was trimmed by 4 bases and V by 6 bases; bases with no gene match: 11.

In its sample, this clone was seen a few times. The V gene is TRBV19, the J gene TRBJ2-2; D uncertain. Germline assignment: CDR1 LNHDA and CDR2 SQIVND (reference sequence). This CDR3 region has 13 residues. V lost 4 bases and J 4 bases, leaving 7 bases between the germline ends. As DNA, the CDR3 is TGTGCCAGTAGTACGGTCATCACCGGGGAGCTGTTTTTT. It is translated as CASSTVITGELFF.

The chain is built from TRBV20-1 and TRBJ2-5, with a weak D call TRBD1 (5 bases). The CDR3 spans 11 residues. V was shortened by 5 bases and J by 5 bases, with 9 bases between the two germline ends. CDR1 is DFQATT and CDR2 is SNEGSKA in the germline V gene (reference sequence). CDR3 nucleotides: TGCAGTGCTGGGGCGGTCGAGACCCAGTACTTC. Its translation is CSAGAVETQYF.

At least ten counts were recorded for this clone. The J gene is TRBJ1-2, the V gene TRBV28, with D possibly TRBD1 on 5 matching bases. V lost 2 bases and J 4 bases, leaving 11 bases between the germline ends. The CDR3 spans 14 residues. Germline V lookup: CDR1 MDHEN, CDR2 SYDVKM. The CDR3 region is CASSLIAGSYGYTF. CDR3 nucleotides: TGTGCCAGCAGTTTAATCGCAGGGAGCTATGGCTACACCTTC.

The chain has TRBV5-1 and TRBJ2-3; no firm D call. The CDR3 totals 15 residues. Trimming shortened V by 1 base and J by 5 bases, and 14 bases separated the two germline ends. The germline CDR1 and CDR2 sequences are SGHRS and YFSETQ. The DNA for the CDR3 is TGCGCCAGCAGCTTGTCCGAGAGGTGGGGAGATACGCAGTATTTT. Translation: CASSLSERWGDTQYF.

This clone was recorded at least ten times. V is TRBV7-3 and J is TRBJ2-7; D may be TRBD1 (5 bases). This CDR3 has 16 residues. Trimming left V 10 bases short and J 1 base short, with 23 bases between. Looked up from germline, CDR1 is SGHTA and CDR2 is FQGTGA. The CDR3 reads CATLSPGPGASYEQYF. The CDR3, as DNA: TGTGCCACCCTCTCCCCAGGCCCTGGGGCTTCCTACGAGCAGTACTTC.

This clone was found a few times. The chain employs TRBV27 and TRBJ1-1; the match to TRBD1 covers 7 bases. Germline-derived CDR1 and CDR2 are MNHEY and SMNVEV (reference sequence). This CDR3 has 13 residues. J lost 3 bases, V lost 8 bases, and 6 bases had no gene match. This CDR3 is CASGRTGYTEAFF. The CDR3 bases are TGTGCCAGCGGTCGGACAGGCTACACTGAAGCTTTCTTT.

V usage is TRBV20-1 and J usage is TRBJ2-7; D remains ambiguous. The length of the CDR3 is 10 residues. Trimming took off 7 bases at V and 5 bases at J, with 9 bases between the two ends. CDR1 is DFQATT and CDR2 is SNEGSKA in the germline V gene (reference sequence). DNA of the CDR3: TGCAGTGTAGTAGGGAACGAGCAGTACTTC. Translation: CSVVGNEQYF.

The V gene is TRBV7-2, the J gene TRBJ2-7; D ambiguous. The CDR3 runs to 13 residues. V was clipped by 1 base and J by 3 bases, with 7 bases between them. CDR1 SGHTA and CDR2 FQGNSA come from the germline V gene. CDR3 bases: TGTGCCAGCAGCTTAGAACAGATCTACGAGCAGTACTTC. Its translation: CASSLEQIYEQYF.

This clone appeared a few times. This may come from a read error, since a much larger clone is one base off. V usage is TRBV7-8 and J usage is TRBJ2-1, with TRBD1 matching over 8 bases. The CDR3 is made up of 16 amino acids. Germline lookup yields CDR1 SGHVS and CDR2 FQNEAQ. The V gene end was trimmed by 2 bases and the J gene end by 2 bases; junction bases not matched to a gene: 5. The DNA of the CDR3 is TGTGCCAGCAGCTTATGGGGACAGGCGGCCTACAATGAGCAGTTCTTC. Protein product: CASSLWGQAAYNEQFF. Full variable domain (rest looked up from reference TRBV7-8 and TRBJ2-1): GAGVSQSPRYKVAKRGQDVALRCDPISGHVSLFWYQQALGQGPEFLTYFQNEAQLDKSGLPSDRFFAERPEGSVSTLKIQRTQQEDSAVYLCASSLWGQAAYNEQFFGPGTRLTVL.

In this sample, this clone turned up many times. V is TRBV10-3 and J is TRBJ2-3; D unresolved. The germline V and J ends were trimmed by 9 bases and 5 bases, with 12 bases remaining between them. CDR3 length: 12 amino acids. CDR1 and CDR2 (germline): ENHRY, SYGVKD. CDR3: CAIGTQGDTQYF. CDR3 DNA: TGTGCCATTGGCACCCAAGGAGATACGCAGTATTTT.

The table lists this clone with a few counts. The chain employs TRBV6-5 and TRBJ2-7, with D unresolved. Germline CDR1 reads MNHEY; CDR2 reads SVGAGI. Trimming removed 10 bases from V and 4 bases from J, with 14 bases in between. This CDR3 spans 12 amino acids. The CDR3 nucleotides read TGTGCCACCCGGCGGTATTCTTACGAGCAGTACTTC. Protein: CATRRYSYEQYF.

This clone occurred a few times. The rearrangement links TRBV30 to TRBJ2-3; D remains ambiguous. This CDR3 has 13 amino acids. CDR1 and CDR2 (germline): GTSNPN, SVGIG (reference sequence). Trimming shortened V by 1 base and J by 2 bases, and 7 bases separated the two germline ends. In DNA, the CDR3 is TGTGCCTGGAGTGGGGTCCACACAGATACGCAGTATTTT. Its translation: CAWSGVHTDTQYF. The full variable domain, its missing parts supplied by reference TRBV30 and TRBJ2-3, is SQTIHQWPATLVQPVGSPLSLECTVEGTSNPNLYWYRQAAGRGLQLLFYSVGIGQISSEVPQNLSASRPQDRQFILSSKKLLLSDSGFYLCAWSGVHTDTQYFGPGTRLTVL.

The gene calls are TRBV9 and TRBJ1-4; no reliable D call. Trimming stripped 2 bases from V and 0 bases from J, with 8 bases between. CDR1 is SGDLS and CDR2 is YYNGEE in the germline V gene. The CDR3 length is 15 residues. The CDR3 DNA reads TGTGCCAGCAGCGTCCGAGTTGCAACTAATGAAAAACTGTTTTTT. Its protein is CASSVRVATNEKLFF.

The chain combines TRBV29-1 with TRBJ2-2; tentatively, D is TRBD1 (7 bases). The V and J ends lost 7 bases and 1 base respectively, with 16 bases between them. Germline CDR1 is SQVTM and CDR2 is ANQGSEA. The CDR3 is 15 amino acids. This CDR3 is CSAKGGQLNTGELFF. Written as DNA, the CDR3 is TGCAGCGCCAAGGGGGGACAGCTGAACACCGGGGAGCTGTTTTTT.

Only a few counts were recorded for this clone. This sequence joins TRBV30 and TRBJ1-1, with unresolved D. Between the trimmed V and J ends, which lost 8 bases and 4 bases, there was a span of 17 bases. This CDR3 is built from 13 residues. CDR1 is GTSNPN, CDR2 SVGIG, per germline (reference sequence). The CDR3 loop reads CASRPRSPTEAFF. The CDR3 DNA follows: TGTGCCAGCCGTCCCCGGTCCCCCACTGAAGCTTTCTTT.

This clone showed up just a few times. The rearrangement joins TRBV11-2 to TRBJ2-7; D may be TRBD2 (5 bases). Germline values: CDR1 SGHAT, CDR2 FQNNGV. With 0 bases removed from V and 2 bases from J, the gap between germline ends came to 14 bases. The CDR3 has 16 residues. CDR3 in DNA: TGTGCCAGCAGCTTAGATAGCGTTACCAAACCCTACGAGCAGTACTTC. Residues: CASSLDSVTKPYEQYF.

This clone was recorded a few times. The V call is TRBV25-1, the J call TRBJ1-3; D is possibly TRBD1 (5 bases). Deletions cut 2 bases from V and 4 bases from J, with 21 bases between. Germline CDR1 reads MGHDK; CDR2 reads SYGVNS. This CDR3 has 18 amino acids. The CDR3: CASSEAGHGGSYGNTIYF. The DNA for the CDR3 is TGTGCCAGCAGTGAAGCGGGCCACGGGGGTTCGTACGGAAACACCATATATTTT.